This section outlines one TCR beta chain sequence together with its context. Its antigen is still unknown. Base qualities were left out, and no much larger clone turns up one base away. This sample is drawn from a study of cytomegalovirus exposure and HLA in healthy donors listed by TCRdb under 2017. About the full investigation: An earlier analysis of about 530 of the donors reported under 300 Gb of sequence data and 95 million to 130 million unique TCR beta sequences obtained from some 200 million T cells. About 320 gigabases of sequencing data and approximately 93 million unique TCR sequences were included in an early release covering roughly 700 HLA-typed donors. The genetic ancestry cluster associated with self-reported Caucasian donors included 65% to 90% of the 398 genotyped donors. The study aimed to test whether cataloging public T cell receptors could reveal signatures of past pathogen exposure. The study profiled the T cell repertoires of hundreds of subjects by immunosequencing and related them to cytomegalovirus serostatus. Besides the first cohort of under 700 subjects, a separate validation cohort made up of 90 to 150 different subjects was used. The study combined high-throughput TCR immunosequencing, statistical association of individual TCRs with disease status, and machine learning to predict cytomegalovirus infection status. A later analysis re-examined previously published TCR beta repertoires from more than 550 donors and added high-resolution HLA genotyping to investigate patterns of TCR occurrence. The later analysis used no new phenotypic data to find candidate immune exposures, relying instead on TCR beta sequences and their occurrence across donors. In an earlier analysis of roughly 600 of the donors, high-throughput TCR beta sequencing was used to judge whether each TCR beta V gene segment behaved as functional or pseudogenic. Donor age, sex, ethnicity and CMV serostatus were compiled alongside the repertoire data. A later genetic analysis used genome-wide SNP genotypes for about three fifths of the 666 donors, treating that subset as a discovery cohort. Every discovery cohort repertoire had been produced on one sequencing platform. Class I and class II HLA loci were covered by the typing at four-digit resolution. Typing coverage varied by locus: roughly 629-630 donors for A, B, C, DRB1 and DQB1; around 560 for DQA1; more than 600 for DPA1; approximately 470 for DPB1. Five DR-DQ haplotypes were treated as single units for association and clustering because of strong linkage in the cohort. Among roughly 400 genotyped donors of the cohort, an average of approximately 240,000 unique TCR beta nucleotide sequences were sequenced per donor, roughly a sixth of them non-productive. Overall study results and their limits: While some public TCRs were present in many individuals, most TCR sequences turned up only very rarely across donors. Only TCR beta chains were sequenced in this cohort, and the absence of alpha or paired-chain data limited detectable features. Because HLA typing was unavailable for some donors at each locus, only the typed subset was used in association tests. In both the original and validation cohorts, the classifier was reported to diagnose cytomegalovirus status with high specificity and sensitivity. In an earlier analysis of about 550 of the donors, most TCR beta V segments were observed in productive rearrangements about 90% or about 30% of the time, broadly matching IMGT annotations. A later analysis found that HLA-associated TCR beta chains were more clonally expanded and had lower generation probabilities than equally common non-associated chains. In vitro tests confirmed that a few of the cytomegalovirus-associated TCR beta chains recognize cytomegalovirus antigens. At a false discovery rate of 0.05, a later analysis linked 15,000 to 20,000 TCR beta sequences to specific HLA alleles. The authors suggested that the approach could potentially be extended to other disease states and immunological phenotypes. A later analysis found that TCR association rates varied across HLA loci, with DRB1 alleles showing the most associated TCRs and HLA-C alleles the fewest. Over 15 rarely observed V segments, including chromosome 9 orphons, were excluded from the earlier analysis of several hundred of the donors because counts were too low. A group of highly shared sequence variants was considered likely to be a technical artifact of the sequencing pipeline. Roughly uniform sequencing depth across donors was assumed in presence/absence analyses, although this assumption may not hold. Correlated functional status among segregating V segments might reflect linkage disequilibrium, but an unknown experimental factor could not be ruled out. Assigning TCR associations to individual alleles was difficult when HLA alleles, especially DR and DQ, strongly co-occurred. The only immune exposure information available for the cohort was CMV serostatus. A later genetic analysis reported fewer N-insertions in productive TCRs among donors in an Asian-associated ancestry cluster than the 666-donor mean. Several of the top co-occurrence clusters appeared to be linked to parvovirus B19, influenza, CMV and Epstein-Barr virus, according to a later analysis. Some IMGT-functional V segments, including TRBV6-2 and TRBV6-3, could not be distinguished by the 87-base-pair reads and were therefore excluded. In the study, approximately 160 TCR beta chains were listed as associated with cytomegalovirus. An association between a missense DCLRE1C variant and V-gene and J-gene trimming of TCR beta chains was found in a later genetic analysis and replicated in an independent cohort. In a later analysis, most CMV-associated TCR beta chains were found to appear HLA-restricted, with HLA associations seemingly driven largely by CMV exposure. A further reported finding was that TCR beta sequences accurately predicted the HLA-A and HLA-B alleles for most subjects in the first cohort.

Ends trimmed: V by 1 base, J by 5 bases; bases unmatched to a gene: 9. The CDR3 goes from the cysteine to the phenylalanine over 17 residues. Only the CDR3 region is kept as DNA, spanning 51 bases read in frame from base 1. CDR1 and CDR2 (LGHNT, FRNRAP) derive from the germline V gene. The method behind the library was the immunoSEQ multiplex PCR assay. For the multiplex PCR, a mixture combining 60 forward primers for TCR Vbeta segments and 13 reverse primers for TCR Jbeta segments was used. Amplification of the CDR3 region of rearranged TCR beta genes was performed with a multiplex PCR assay on genomic DNA. The amplified TCR beta libraries were sequenced on the Illumina HiSeq System as 87-base-pair reads. As for the original processing: In a later analysis, tens of millions of unique TCR beta chains were counted across the approximately 620 repertoires, and about 10 million of these chains were shared by at least two donors. To remove PCR and sequencing errors, raw reads were error-corrected and collapsed into unique sequences using a nearest-neighbor algorithm that merged closely related sequences. To assign V, D and J gene segments, CDR3 sequences were aligned to IMGT reference sequences. Each retained sequence needed at least a six-nucleotide match to both a V gene segment and a J gene segment. A rearrangement counted as productive if the CDR3 had no stop codons and remained in frame with V and J, and every other rearrangement counted as non-productive. CDR3 was defined according to IMGT convention as the region running from the second conserved V-encoded cysteine to the conserved J-encoded phenylalanine. In an earlier analysis of around 570 of the donors, sequences lacking an unambiguous match to a single V gene segment were excluded. An earlier analysis of several hundred of the donors called V segments functional above 56.7% productive rearrangements and segregating when the between-donor standard deviation exceeded 5%. To diagnose cytomegalovirus status from the catalog of TCR beta chain sequences, a statistical classification framework was built. In a later analysis, TCR nucleotide sequences were compared against IMGT/GENE-DB human TR gene sequences so that V and J genes could be assigned. In a later analysis, CDR3 sequences and most-parsimonious VDJ recombination scenarios were assigned using the TCRdist pipeline. In a later analysis, every TCR beta chain was defined by the combination of its CDR3 amino acid sequence and its V-gene family, and reads without a unique V-gene family were dropped. As a way to deal with suspected cross-contamination and a sequencing artifact, a later analysis dropped more than 500 nucleotide sequences that were highly shared and had low generation probability. A later analysis calculated a clonal expansion index for each public chain from normalized within-repertoire ranks of inferred template counts. A later analysis computed generation probabilities with a VDJ recombination model fitted to out-of-frame rearrangements, and checked the results against IGoR. In a later analysis, hypergeometric tests were used to score TCR-TCR, TCR-HLA and TCR-CMV co-occurrence, with a repertoire-size bias correction applied to TCR pairs. To estimate false discovery rates, a later analysis permuted the HLA or CMV assignments 20 times. A later analysis grouped co-occurring TCRs with DBSCAN, adding TCRdist sequence similarity when clustering within HLA-allele-positive subsets. Repertoires with fewer than 30,000 or more than 120,000 public chains were left out of co-occurrence clustering, as were about five repertoires with anomalous nucleotide sharing. Imported from immuneACCESS, the table was reduced by TCRdb to in-frame sequences with V and J called. These copies leave out some clones; in studies compared against another copy, an unresolved V gene accounts for under half, and the cause of the remainder is not known. V and J calls and clone size are copied from that table; D and trimming were computed from the DNA. Counted in this sample were over 150,000 clones; around 75% of them appeared once. The top ten hold approximately 2.9% of the sample.

The cohort comprised hundreds of healthy bone marrow donors. At the time of sampling, all cohort members were nominally healthy, though unrecorded immune exposures were likely present. The donor was CMV seronegative and belonged to the group of over 300 seronegative cohort members. Each donor provided a peripheral blood sample, and peripheral blood mononuclear cells were used for TCR beta sequencing. Genomic DNA was extracted from the blood cell samples with the Qiagen DNeasy Blood Extraction Kit. The sequence came from a male donor in good health and CMV-seronegative. The V and J genes are TRBV12-5 and TRBJ1-5; 9 central bases correspond to TRBD1. Sequencing was done on a sample of PBMCs. The CDR3 sequence is CASGLAGTGPTDQPQHF. The sequence in DNA is TGTGCTAGTGGTTTGGCCGGGACAGGGCCAACGGATCAGCCCCAGCATTTT.